The T cell receptor (beta chain) under discussion was sequenced for a study of cytomegalovirus exposure and HLA in healthy donors. With respect to this clone: The antigen remains undetermined.

Use of 60 Vbeta and 13 Jbeta primers characterized the PCR. Sequencing was performed with immunoSEQ multiplex PCR; in TCRdb, only in-frame clones are kept and a portion is missing. In the table there are over 75,000 clones, about 72% of which are singletons. Study-wide results and caveats: Common viral pathogens seemed to be connected with several of the most significant clusters, according to a later analysis. When analyzed later, the rates of TCR association showed variation by HLA locus, with DRB1 the most and HLA-C the fewest.

The germline V gene encodes CDR1 SGHTA and CDR2 FQGTGA. The CDR3 runs to 14 residues. The germline V and J ends were trimmed by 5 bases and 4 bases, with 14 bases remaining between them. The gene calls are TRBV7-3 and TRBJ2-5; possible D gene TRBD2, 6 bases. The specimen was PBMCs. This sequence was found in a man younger than 40 in good health and CMV-seronegative. The DNA for the CDR3 is TGTGCCAGCAGCCCCGGGAGTTTGGGAGAGACCCAGTACTTC. Residues: CASSPGSLGETQYF.